This T cell receptor (beta chain) was profiled in a study of CD8 T cells in Susac syndrome. The patients who served as multiple sclerosis controls were treatment-naive and had stable or active relapsing-remitting disease that fulfilled the revised McDonald criteria. Bulk CD8+ and CD4+ cells came from magnetic negative isolation; CD8+ TEMRA by FACS. The authors reverse transcribed 0.5 to 1 ug RNA with random hexamers. Multiplex immunoSEQ PCR targeted 54 Vbeta and 13 Jbeta TCR beta segments. TCRdb independently ran MiXCR on the immunoSEQ multiplex PCR reads; one entry per CDR3 protein. Among around 130,000 distinct CDR3 sequences listed, roughly 94% were seen once. Germline V gene lookup returns CDR1 KGHSH and CDR2 LQKENI. The germline V and J ends were trimmed by 4 bases and 6 bases, with 19 bases remaining between them. The CDR3 contains 16 residues.

The sequence derives from a human donor with multiple sclerosis. The sample comprised CD4+ T cells from PBMCs. The V gene is TRBV18, the J gene TRBJ2-1; D may be TRBD2 (5 bases). The DNA for the CDR3 is TGTGCCAGCTCACGTATCGGTCGAGGGCCTCTCAATGAGCAGTTCTTC. Protein: CASSRIGRGPLNEQFF. Complete variable domain (other parts from reference TRBV18 and TRBJ2-1): NAGVMQNPRHLVRRRGQEARLRCSPMKGHSHVYWYRQLPEEGLKFMVYLQKENIIDESGMPKERFSAEFPKEGPSILRIQQVVRGDSAAYFCASSRIGRGPLNEQFFGPGTRLTVL.